This T cell receptor (beta chain) comes out of a study of blood T cell repertoires in COVID-19. Study-level background: Italy, Spain and the United States were the sources of the convalescent and acute COVID-19 samples.

Germline CDR1 and CDR2: SEHNR and FQNEAQ (reference sequence). The CDR3 runs 16 residues. Trimming took 3 bases from V and 7 from J, leaving 19 bases between them. How the authors handled the data: Using reference gene primer amplification, nucleated cell counts were estimated. TCRdb keeps only in-frame clones here, not all; method: immunoSEQ multiplex PCR. Clonal size and the V and J genes are those of that table, whereas D and trimming came from the DNA. Of 200,000 to 250,000 clones in the sample, just under 90% are singletons; the top ten hold about 6%. The receptor comes from a man aged 55 to 70 who had recovered from COVID-19. The source material was peripheral blood. The gene calls are TRBV7-9 and TRBJ2-1; perhaps TRBD1 as D (5 bases). CDR3 sequence: CASSLGRNTLMNEQFF. DNA for the CDR3: TGTGCCAGCAGCTTGGGGCGGAATACCCTTATGAATGAGCAGTTCTTC. The complete variable domain, with remaining parts taken from reference TRBV7-9 and TRBJ2-1, reads DTGVSQNPRHKITKRGQNVTFRCDPISEHNRLYWYRQTLGQGPEFLTYFQNEAQLEKSRLLSDRFSAERPKGSFSTLEIQRTEQGDSAMYLCASSLGRNTLMNEQFFGPGTRLTVL.